These 25 T cell receptor beta chains originate from one sample sequenced in a study of blood T cell repertoires in COVID-19. The method was immunoSEQ multiplex PCR; TCRdb's version includes in-frame clones alone and lacks a portion of them. The sample has under 85,000 clones, 70% to 90% seen once. The source material was peripheral blood. These receptor sequences come from a man older than 75 in a cohort sampled during active COVID-19.

This chain connects TRBV18 to TRBJ1-1; no clear D. The CDR3 contains 14 residues. Trimming took off 3 bases at V and 3 bases at J, with 11 bases between the two ends. Germline V gene data show CDR1 as KGHSH and CDR2 as LQKENI. The CDR3 DNA reads as TGTGCCAGCTCACCTGGCGGAAGTTACACTGAAGCTTTCTTT. Translating gives CASSPGGSYTEAFF.

The rearrangement links TRBV6-5 to TRBJ1-1; possible D gene TRBD1, 5 bases. Trimming removed 6 bases at V and 0 bases at J, with 14 bases between. Germline assignment: CDR1 MNHEY and CDR2 SVGAGI. This CDR3 has 15 residues. The CDR3 loop reads CASSLKGDLNTEAFF. In DNA, the CDR3 is TGTGCCAGCAGCCTAAAAGGGGATTTGAACACTGAAGCTTTCTTT.

This clone has just a few counts. The V and J genes are TRBV5-6 and TRBJ2-1, with 9 bases aligning to TRBD2. CDR1 is SGHDT and CDR2 is YYEEEE in the germline V gene. The junction had 7 bases not matched to a gene; V was cut back by 2 bases and J by 7 bases. The CDR3 loop spans 15 amino acids. CDR3 nucleotides: TGTGCCAGCAGCTTACGGCTAGCGGGGATAAATGAGCAGTTCTTC. Its translation is CASSLRLAGINEQFF.

V and J are TRBV25-1 and TRBJ2-2, with D possibly being TRBD1 (5 bases). The CDR3 contains 15 residues. V lost 2 bases and J 0 bases, leaving 7 bases between the germline ends. Germline CDR1 is MGHDK and CDR2 is SYGVNS. CDR3 sequence reads: CASSELGPNTGELFF. DNA for the CDR3: TGTGCCAGCAGTGAACTGGGGCCGAACACCGGGGAGCTGTTTTTT.

The chain recombines TRBV15 with TRBJ1-3; no clear D gene. V dropped 3 bases and J dropped 4 bases, with 16 bases sitting between them. Germline values: CDR1 LNHNV, CDR2 YYDKDF (reference sequence). The CDR3 spans 16 residues. In DNA form, the CDR3 reads TGTGCCACCAGCAGCCAAGAGGCTCTTAGGGGAAACACCATATATTTT. Translation gives CATSSQEALRGNTIYF.

The chain links TRBV10-3 to TRBJ1-2; TRBD1 is a possible D gene (5 bases). CDR1 is ENHRY, CDR2 SYGVKD, per germline. CDR3 length: 18 residues. Trimming shortened V by 0 bases and J by 2 bases, and 19 bases separated the two germline ends. This chain's CDR3 is CAISESSAGFNRNYGYTF. The DNA of the CDR3 is TGTGCCATCAGTGAGTCTTCGGCTGGGTTTAACAGGAACTATGGCTACACCTTC.

This clone has at least ten counts. The chain carries TRBV5-8 and TRBJ2-7, with TRBD1 matching over 9 bases. CDR1 and CDR2 (germline): SGHTS, YDEGEE. V gave up 4 bases and J gave up 2 bases; unmatched junction bases: 1. This CDR3 is built from 13 residues. This CDR3 is CASSRDRAYEQYF. CDR3 sequence (DNA): TGTGCCAGCAGCCGGGACAGGGCCTACGAGCAGTACTTC.

There are a few counts of this clone. CDR3 DNA: TGTGCCAGCAGCCCGGCCTTAGCGGAGACCCAGTACTTC. It is translated as CASSPALAETQYF. The rearrangement links TRBV3-1 (or the pseudogene TRBV3-2) to TRBJ2-5; the D gene is possibly TRBD2 (5 bases). V was cut by 4 bases and J by 5 bases, with 11 bases left in between. Germline V gives CDR1 LGHDT, CDR2 YNNKEL (reference sequence). This CDR3 comprises 13 residues.

J is TRBJ1-5 and V is TRBV19; 8 bases agree with TRBD1. Per the germline V gene, CDR1 is LNHDA and CDR2 is SQIVND (reference sequence). The junction had 11 bases not matched to a gene; V was cut back by 5 bases and J by 5 bases. The CDR3 loop spans 16 amino acids. For the CDR3, the DNA is TGTGCCAGTAGTCCCCGGGACAGGAAGGGATATCAGCCCCAGCATTTT. As protein: CASSPRDRKGYQPQHF.

The chain is built from TRBV7-2 and TRBJ2-5; TRBD2 matches 7 bases. CDR3 length: 14 residues. In germline, CDR1 is SGHTA, CDR2 FQGNSA. V shed 5 bases, J shed 3 bases, and the junction held 6 bases outside the gene matches. The CDR3 DNA reads as TGTGCCAGCAGCAAGTGGGGGGGGAAAGAGACCCAGTACTTC. Translation gives CASSKWGGKETQYF.

The V and J genes are TRBV7-2 and TRBJ2-7; 12 bases match TRBD2. Germline assignment: CDR1 SGHTA and CDR2 FQGNSA. The CDR3 totals 17 residues. J was trimmed by 6 bases and V by 1 base; bases with no gene match: 10. The CDR3 nucleotides read TGTGCCAGCAGCTTAGAAAGGGCTAGCGGGGGGGTCGTCGAGCAGTACGTC. Encoded protein: CASSLERASGGVVEQYV.

This chain uses TRBV6-2 or TRBV6-3 with TRBJ2-5; 9 nucleotides agree with TRBD2. This CDR3 contains 17 residues. V lost 6 bases to trimming and J lost 5 bases; unmatched junction nucleotides: 16. Germline CDR1 MNHEY, CDR2 SVGEGT. The chain's CDR3 is CASSLRTSAHSRETQYF. CDR3 nucleotide sequence: TGTGCCAGCAGCCTCCGGACTAGCGCCCATTCGAGGGAGACCCAGTACTTC.

The chain has TRBV6-2 or TRBV6-3 and TRBJ1-2, with TRBD1 matching over 9 bases. CDR1 and CDR2 (germline): MNHEY, SVGEGT. The CDR3 extends over 16 amino acids. V shed 0 bases, J shed 3 bases, and the junction held 5 bases outside the gene matches. This chain's CDR3 is CASSYSKRQGDYGYTF. CDR3 nucleotide sequence: TGTGCCAGCAGTTACTCGAAGAGACAGGGGGACTATGGCTACACCTTC.

The chain has TRBV9 and TRBJ2-1; the D gene is possibly TRBD2 (5 bases). Germline V gene lookup returns CDR1 SGDLS and CDR2 YYNGEE. The CDR3 has 15 residues. Trimming pared 3 bases from V and 2 bases from J, leaving 12 bases between. The CDR3 DNA reads as TGTGCCAGCAGCGCCCGCAGGACTCCCTACAATGAGCAGTTCTTC. It specifies CASSARRTPYNEQFF.

The rearrangement uses TRBV5-5 and TRBJ2-7; 8 bases are shared with TRBD2. From germline, CDR1 is SGHKS and CDR2 YYEKEE (reference sequence). The CDR3 consists of 13 residues. J lost 7 bases, V lost 6 bases, and 9 bases had no gene match. CDR3 region: CASTRGGLGEQYV. For the CDR3, the DNA is TGTGCCAGCACCCGGGGGGGGCTCGGGGAGCAGTACGTC.

The chain recombines TRBV30 with TRBJ2-7, with a tentative D call TRBD1 (6 bases). Per the germline V gene, CDR1 is GTSNPN and CDR2 is SVGIG (reference sequence). V was shortened by 4 bases and J by 4 bases, with 26 bases between the two germline ends. The CDR3 loop spans 17 amino acids. For the CDR3, the DNA is TGTGCCTGGATTAGTGGGACAAGGGGGAACACCCAATACGAGCAGTACGTC. This translates into CAWISGTRGNTQYEQYV.

This clone was detected a few times. The V gene is TRBV6-1, the J gene TRBJ1-5; tentatively, D is TRBD1 (6 bases). Germline CDR1 reads MNHNS; CDR2 reads SASEGT. The V and J ends lost 3 bases and 5 bases respectively, with 11 bases between them. The CDR3 runs 14 residues. The DNA for the CDR3 is TGTGCCAGCAGTGACCGAGGGGGGGATCAGCCCCAGCATTTT. Protein: CASSDRGGDQPQHF.

The V gene is TRBV7-9, the J gene TRBJ2-5; D is undetermined. Trimming removed 5 bases at V and 2 bases at J, with 9 bases between. The CDR3 is 13 residues long. Germline CDR1 SEHNR, CDR2 FQNEAQ (reference sequence). DNA of the CDR3: TGTGCCAGCAGCCCCCCCGGGCAAGAGACCCAGTACTTC. Translating gives CASSPPGQETQYF.

CDR3 in DNA: TGTGCCAGCAGCCAGGGGGGTGGTTCTGGGGCCAACGTCCTGACTTTC. Translation: CASSQGGGSGANVLTF. The chain employs TRBV3-1 (or the pseudogene TRBV3-2) and TRBJ2-6; tentatively, D is TRBD2 (6 bases). Trimming took off 3 bases at V and 1 base at J, with 10 bases between the two ends. CDR1 LGHDT and CDR2 YNNKEL come from the germline V gene (reference sequence). CDR3 length: 16 residues.

The chain has TRBV7-6 and TRBJ2-3; weak D call: TRBD1 (6 bases). The CDR3 length is 15 residues. Germline CDR1 reads SGHVS; CDR2 reads FNYEAQ. V lost 5 bases to trimming and J lost 2 bases, with 14 bases between them. The CDR3 region is CASSPPTGYTDTQYF. The CDR3 nucleotides read TGTGCCAGCAGCCCGCCTACAGGGTACACAGATACGCAGTATTTT.

The J gene is TRBJ2-3, the V gene TRBV3-1 (or the pseudogene TRBV3-2), with a tentative D call TRBD2 (5 bases). Germline-derived CDR1 and CDR2 are LGHDT and YNNKEL (reference sequence). The CDR3 has 17 amino acids. Trimming removed 3 bases from V and 0 bases from J, with 16 bases in between. In DNA form, the CDR3 reads TGTGCCAGCAGCCACCGGGGAAAGCGGACCAGCACAGATACGCAGTATTTT. Translation: CASSHRGKRTSTDTQYF.

This chain uses TRBV2 with TRBJ2-2; 9 positions agree with TRBD1. Germline CDR1 is SNHLY and CDR2 is FYNNEI. V shed 6 bases and J 7 bases; nucleotides not matched to a gene: 9. This CDR3 has 15 amino acids. CDR3 DNA sequence: TGTGCCAGCAGGGACCGGGACAGGGTGGGCGGGGAGCTGTTTTTT. Encoded protein: CASRDRDRVGGELFF.

The gene calls are TRBV7-8 and TRBJ2-2, with D tentatively TRBD1 (6 bases). Germline V lookup: CDR1 SGHVS, CDR2 FQNEAQ. The V gene lost 1 base and the J gene lost 6 bases, with 9 bases spanning the gap. The CDR3 is made up of 14 amino acids. The CDR3 nucleotides read TGTGCCAGCAGCTTAGTAAAGGGGGCCGGGGAGCTGTTTTTT. This translates into CASSLVKGAGELFF.

This clone occurred once. The V call is TRBV5-1, the J call TRBJ1-2, with 9 positions matching TRBD1. The V and J ends lost 0 bases and 2 bases, in that order; junction bases with no gene match: 8. The V gene's germline CDR1 is SGHRS and CDR2 YFSETQ. This CDR3 comprises 17 residues. The CDR3 nucleotides read TGCGCCAGCAGCTTGGCAATGGGGACAGGGAAAAACTATGGCTACACCTTC. Its translation is CASSLAMGTGKNYGYTF. Full variable domain (remainder filled in from reference TRBV5-1 and TRBJ1-2): KAGVTQTPRYLIKTRGQQVTLSCSPISGHRSVSWYQQTPGQGLQFLFEYFSETQRNKGNFPGRFSGRQFSNSRSEMNVSTLELGDSALYLCASSLAMGTGKNYGYTFGSGTRLTVV.

The chain is built from TRBV28 and TRBJ1-2; weak D call: TRBD1 (6 bases). Germline CDR1 MDHEN, CDR2 SYDVKM. Trimming cost V 1 base and J 5 bases, with 14 bases left between them. CDR3 length equals 15 residues. The CDR3: CASSLSGQTEYGYTF. The CDR3 region has the DNA TGTGCCAGCAGTTTATCCGGACAGACTGAATATGGCTACACCTTC.